These 30 T cell receptor beta chains were sequenced from one sample in a study of blood T cell repertoires in COVID-19. TCRdb's copy holds only in-frame clones and misses some; the assay was immunoSEQ multiplex PCR. The sample has over 200,000 clones; under 90% are singletons. The specimen was peripheral blood. These receptors were taken from a man aged 80 or over with acute or convalescent COVID-19.

This chain joins TRBV11-3 and TRBJ1-5, with D perhaps TRBD1 (6 bases). The germline V gene encodes CDR1 SGHNT and CDR2 YENEEA. V was pared by 11 bases and J by 4 bases, with 12 bases between. The CDR3 is 12 residues long. CDR3 in DNA: TGTGCCGGATCGGACAGAAATCAGCCCCAGCATTTT. This translates into CAGSDRNQPQHF. The full variable domain, in which reference TRBV11-3 and TRBJ1-5 provide the parts outside the CDR3, is EAGVVQSPRYKIIEKKQPVAFWCNPISGHNTLYWYLQNLGQGPELLIRYENEEAVDDSQLPKDRFSAERLKGVDSTLKIQPAELGDSAVYLCAGSDRNQPQHFGDGTRLSIL.

This chain connects TRBV27 to TRBJ2-7; 9 bases line up with TRBD1. J lost 7 bases, V lost 6 bases, and 10 bases had no gene match. This CDR3 is built from 14 residues. Germline-derived CDR1 and CDR2 are MNHEY and SMNVEV (reference sequence). CDR3 residues: CASRTGTGNGEQYF. The CDR3 coding sequence is TGTGCCAGCAGGACCGGGACAGGGAACGGGGAGCAGTACTTC.

The chain uses TRBV6-5 and TRBJ1-1, with TRBD1 as a possible D gene (6 bases). V lost 5 bases to trimming and J lost 4 bases, with 11 bases between them. The germline CDR1 and CDR2 sequences are MNHEY and SVGAGI. The CDR3 totals 13 residues. CDR3 sequence: CASSTMDSTEAFF. CDR3 coding DNA: TGTGCCAGCAGTACCATGGACAGCACTGAAGCTTTCTTT.

V is TRBV18 and J is TRBJ2-1, with 9 bases fitting TRBD2. This CDR3 is built from 16 residues. Trimming cost V 2 bases and J 2 bases; bases outside gene matches: 4. The V gene's germline CDR1 is KGHSH and CDR2 LQKENI. The CDR3 reads CASSPYGGRAYNEQFF. The CDR3 DNA is TGTGCCAGCTCACCATACGGCGGGAGGGCCTACAATGAGCAGTTCTTC.

V is TRBV29-1 and J is TRBJ1-1; D unclear. The CDR3 contains 13 residues. Germline CDR1 and CDR2: SQVTM and ANQGSEA. V was cut by 7 bases and J by 2 bases, with 14 bases left in between. CDR3 sequence reads: CSAEAQPNTEAFF. The CDR3 bases are TGCAGCGCCGAGGCCCAGCCAAACACTGAAGCTTTCTTT.

This chain links TRBV5-1 with TRBJ2-1, with 9 bases that match TRBD2. Unmatched junction bases numbered 5, after V lost 4 bases and J lost 6 bases. The CDR3 is made up of 14 amino acids. The V gene's germline CDR1 is SGHRS and CDR2 YFSETQ. As DNA, the CDR3 is TGCGCCAGCAGCCTAGCGGGATCTCGCAATGAGCAGTTCTTC. Its translation is CASSLAGSRNEQFF. The variable domain in full, completed from reference TRBV5-1 and TRBJ2-1, reads KAGVTQTPRYLIKTRGQQVTLSCSPISGHRSVSWYQQTPGQGLQFLFEYFSETQRNKGNFPGRFSGRQFSNSRSEMNVSTLELGDSALYLCASSLAGSRNEQFFGPGTRLTVL.

The J gene is TRBJ2-7, the V gene TRBV27; D not resolved. The V end lost 6 bases, the J end lost 3 bases, and 6 bases lay between the germline ends. Per germline, CDR1 MNHEY and CDR2 SMNVEV (reference sequence). The CDR3 is 11 amino acids. This CDR3 is CASSSLYEQYF. The DNA for the CDR3 is TGTGCCAGCAGCTCCCTCTACGAGCAGTACTTC.

The V gene is TRBV5-6, the J gene TRBJ1-4; D unresolved. The V end lost 2 bases, the J end lost 5 bases, and 10 bases lay between the germline ends. Germline CDR1 reads SGHDT; CDR2 reads YYEEEE. The CDR3 contains 14 residues. CDR3 in amino acids: CASSFYSLNEKLFF. CDR3 DNA: TGTGCCAGCAGCTTTTACAGTTTAAATGAAAAACTGTTTTTT.

This chain links TRBV27 with TRBJ2-3; D is possibly TRBD2 (6 bases). The germline V and J ends were trimmed by 6 bases and 1 base, with 17 bases remaining between them. CDR1 and CDR2 (germline): MNHEY, SMNVEV (reference sequence). The CDR3 runs to 16 residues. The CDR3 region is CASRPLMGGGTDTQYF. CDR3 sequence (DNA): TGTGCCAGCAGGCCCTTAATGGGGGGAGGCACAGATACGCAGTATTTT.

CDR3 protein: CATRAPGPDTQYF. The DNA for the CDR3 is TGTGCCACCAGAGCACCAGGGCCAGATACGCAGTATTTT. This chain uses TRBV24-1 with TRBJ2-3; D may be TRBD1 (5 bases). V was trimmed by 7 bases and J by 4 bases, leaving 11 bases between them. Germline V CDR1 and CDR2: KGHDR, SFDVKD. This CDR3 spans 13 amino acids.

The rearrangement links TRBV3-1 (or the pseudogene TRBV3-2) to TRBJ2-1; no clear D. The germline CDR1 and CDR2 sequences are LGHDT and YNNKEL (reference sequence). Trimming stripped 3 bases from V and 16 bases from J, with 16 bases between. The CDR3 spans 12 residues. The CDR3 bases are TGTGCCAGCAGCCATGGCGGCGTTGGTACATTCTTC. Amino acid sequence: CASSHGGVGTFF.

The sample holds a few counts of this clone. V usage is TRBV19 and J usage is TRBJ1-5; D is ambiguous. The CDR3 consists of 14 residues. The ends were cut back, 3 bases at V and 9 bases at J, with 15 bases in the middle. Germline CDR1 and CDR2: LNHDA and SQIVND (reference sequence). CDR3 in amino acids: CASSIQGGDRPQHF. The DNA for the CDR3 is TGTGCCAGTAGTATCCAAGGAGGCGATCGGCCCCAGCATTTT.

This rearrangement joins TRBV2 to TRBJ2-5; D gene uncertain. The ends were cut back, 5 bases at V and 4 bases at J, with 14 bases in the middle. The germline V gene has CDR1 SNHLY and CDR2 FYNNEI. This CDR3 is built from 14 residues. CDR3 DNA sequence: TGTGCCAGCAGTCCAGGCAGGTTCCCAGAGACCCAGTACTTC. This encodes CASSPGRFPETQYF.

J is TRBJ2-1 and V is TRBV18; 11 bases are shared with TRBD2. The CDR3 totals 16 residues. V was clipped by 4 bases and J by 6 bases; unmatched bases: 8. In germline, CDR1 is KGHSH, CDR2 LQKENI. The CDR3 protein is CASSQGLAGGANEQFF. The CDR3 DNA is TGTGCCAGCTCACAAGGGCTAGCGGGAGGAGCCAATGAGCAGTTCTTC.

The CDR3 spells CASRPGTGPTDEQFF. The CDR3 DNA follows: TGTGCCAGCAGACCCGGGACAGGGCCCACCGATGAGCAGTTCTTC. The gene calls are TRBV6-4 and TRBJ2-1, with 9 bases matching TRBD1. The germline CDR1 and CDR2 sequences are MRHNA and SNTAGT. The CDR3 spans 15 residues. V gave up 6 bases and J gave up 8 bases; unmatched junction bases: 11.

V gene TRBV5-1 combines with J gene TRBJ1-4, with 10 bases aligning to TRBD1. Germline V gives CDR1 SGHRS, CDR2 YFSETQ. Trimming removed 7 bases from V and 6 bases from J; junction bases left unmatched: 0. There are 12 residues in the CDR3. CDR3 sequence: CASGQGDEKLFF. DNA of the CDR3: TGCGCCAGCGGACAGGGGGATGAAAAACTGTTTTTT.

CDR3 sequence reads: CASSKGGAGEKLFF. CDR3 DNA: TGTGCCAGCAGCAAAGGAGGGGCCGGAGAAAAACTGTTTTTT. V and J are TRBV9 and TRBJ1-4; D is perhaps TRBD1 (5 bases). This CDR3 is built from 14 residues. CDR1 is SGDLS, CDR2 YYNGEE, per germline. V was pared by 4 bases and J by 8 bases, with 15 bases between.

This sequence joins TRBV19 and TRBJ1-4, with TRBD1 matching over 10 bases. J lost 6 bases, V lost 4 bases, and 5 bases had no gene match. This CDR3 has 15 residues. The germline CDR1 and CDR2 sequences are LNHDA and SQIVND (reference sequence). The DNA of the CDR3 is TGTGCCAGTAGTACCGGACAGGGGGTATATGAAAAACTGTTTTTT. Amino acids: CASSTGQGVYEKLFF. The variable domain in full, with the rest retrieved from reference TRBV19 and TRBJ1-4, is DGGITQSPKYLFRKEGQNVTLSCEQNLNHDAMYWYRQDPGQGLRLIYYSQIVNDFQKGDIAEGYSVSREKKESFPLTVTSAQKNPTAFYLCASSTGQGVYEKLFFGSGTQLSVL.

The genes are TRBV7-2 and TRBJ2-3, with D unresolved. Between the trimmed V and J ends, which lost 1 base and 10 bases, there was a span of 15 bases. The CDR3 totals 14 residues. Germline loops: CDR1 SGHTA, CDR2 FQGNSA. In DNA, the CDR3 is TGTGCCAGCAGCTTAGTGTCTACGCGAAATGCGCAGTATTTT. Translation gives CASSLVSTRNAQYF.

The chain recombines TRBV28 with TRBJ1-4; possibly TRBD1 for D (6 bases). Germline CDR1 and CDR2: MDHEN and SYDVKM. The V end lost 4 bases, the J end lost 8 bases, and 14 bases lay between the germline ends. This CDR3 spans 14 amino acids. The DNA of the CDR3 is TGTGCCAGCAGTTCTTTACAGGGATTCGAAAAACTGTTTTTT. It yields the protein CASSSLQGFEKLFF.

This clone showed up just once. The chain couples TRBV6-2 or TRBV6-3 to TRBJ2-5, with 7 bases matching TRBD1. Germline values: CDR1 MNHEY, CDR2 SVGEGT. This CDR3 region has 13 residues. Trimming cost V 2 bases and J 6 bases; bases outside gene matches: 3. The CDR3 DNA sequence: TGTGCCAGCAGTTACCTGGACAGGAAGACCCAGTACTTC. It is translated as CASSYLDRKTQYF.

This chain uses TRBV27 with TRBJ2-1; no clear D. The CDR3 has 12 amino acids. The V and J ends lost 6 bases and 6 bases respectively, with 9 bases between them. The germline CDR1 and CDR2 sequences are MNHEY and SMNVEV (reference sequence). The CDR3 loop reads CASRSPGNEQFF. In nucleotides, the CDR3 is TGTGCCAGCAGGTCCCCCGGCAATGAGCAGTTCTTC.

The rearrangement links TRBV30 to TRBJ2-1, with 7 bases that match TRBD2. Germline V gene lookup returns CDR1 GTSNPN and CDR2 SVGIG (reference sequence). The CDR3 spans 13 residues. Trimming removed 5 bases from V and 0 bases from J; junction bases left unmatched: 1. The CDR3 is CAWGGDSYNEQFF. Written as DNA, the CDR3 is TGTGCCTGGGGGGGGGACTCCTACAATGAGCAGTTCTTC. Full variable domain (outside the CDR3, taken from reference TRBV30 and TRBJ2-1): SQTIHQWPATLVQPVGSPLSLECTVEGTSNPNLYWYRQAAGRGLQLLFYSVGIGQISSEVPQNLSASRPQDRQFILSSKKLLLSDSGFYLCAWGGDSYNEQFFGPGTRLTVL.

The chain links TRBV7-2 to TRBJ2-7, with 10 positions matching TRBD2. V lost 6 bases, J lost 1 base, and 3 bases stayed unmatched. The CDR3 sequence is 14 residues long. Germline V lookup: CDR1 SGHTA, CDR2 FQGNSA. CDR3 loop: CASRLLAGSYEQYF. The CDR3 nucleotides are TGTGCCAGCAGACTACTAGCGGGATCCTACGAGCAGTACTTC.

The chain uses TRBV4-2 and TRBJ1-6, with 9 positions matching TRBD1. The V and J ends lost 0 bases and 10 bases, in that order; junction bases with no gene match: 7. The CDR3 is 16 residues long. Germline V gives CDR1 LGHNA, CDR2 YNFKEQ. In DNA form, the CDR3 reads TGTGCCAGCAGCCAAGATGGGGACAGGGCTTTCTCACCCCTCCACTTT. It encodes CASSQDGDRAFSPLHF.

The rearrangement uses TRBV6-2 or TRBV6-3 and TRBJ2-5; D uncertain. CDR1 and CDR2 (germline): MNHEY, SVGEGT. The CDR3 runs 14 residues. Trimming pared 4 bases from V and 0 bases from J, leaving 9 bases between. This chain's CDR3 is CASSSPGYQETQYF. In DNA, the CDR3 is TGTGCCAGCAGTTCGCCCGGGTACCAAGAGACCCAGTACTTC.

The gene calls are TRBV18 and TRBJ2-7, with no clear D. Per germline, CDR1 KGHSH and CDR2 LQKENI. V lost 4 bases to trimming and J lost 4 bases, with 5 bases between them. CDR3 length: 11 residues. CDR3 residues: CASSREYEQYF. Written as DNA, the CDR3 is TGTGCCAGCTCACGTGAGTACGAGCAGTACTTC.

The chain has TRBV10-3 and TRBJ1-1; TRBD1 agrees at 12 bases. The CDR3 totals 17 residues. Per germline, CDR1 ENHRY and CDR2 SYGVKD. V shed 10 bases and J 2 bases; nucleotides not matched to a gene: 14. Written as DNA, the CDR3 is TGTGCCACCGGACCGGGACAGGGGGCTGCTCGAAACACTGAAGCTTTCTTT. Protein sequence: CATGPGQGAARNTEAFF.

The V call is TRBV18, the J call TRBJ1-1, with 8 nucleotides matching TRBD1. Germline-derived CDR1 and CDR2 are KGHSH and LQKENI. The CDR3 runs 13 residues. Losses at the gene ends were 2 bases for V and 8 bases for J; bases not matched to a gene: 4. The CDR3 loop reads CASSPGRGREAFF. The CDR3 nucleotides read TGTGCCAGCTCACCAGGCAGGGGGCGCGAAGCTTTCTTT.

A single count supports this clone. The chain recombines TRBV9 with TRBJ1-6; D is possibly TRBD1 (5 bases). Germline V gene lookup returns CDR1 SGDLS and CDR2 YYNGEE. Trimming shortened V by 0 bases and J by 5 bases, and 18 bases separated the two germline ends. The CDR3 sequence is 18 residues long. As DNA, the CDR3 is TGTGCCAGCAGCGTAGCTACCGGGGGGGACGGGAATAATTCACCCCTCCACTTT. Protein sequence: CASSVATGGDGNNSPLHF.